This T cell receptor beta chain came from a study of beta chain features in type 1 diabetes. Study-wide findings and caveats: All four CD4+ subsets of Type 1 diabetes patients contained TCRB CDR3s that were moderately but significantly shorter.

Sequencing targeted expressed TCRB transcripts, as all isolated RNA had been reverse transcribed. The repertoire was sequenced with immunoSEQ multiplex PCR; TCRdb's copy has only in-frame clones and lacks some. The data show around 16,000 clones, about 70% seen once. Notes on this clone: Its antigen is not identified.

V was cut by 5 bases and J by 4 bases, with 8 bases left in between. CDR1 is SGHVS, CDR2 FQNEAQ, per germline. The CDR3 runs to 12 residues. Material for sequencing was stem cell memory CD4+ T cells from blood. The sequence was obtained from a man in his thirties or forties with type 1 diabetes. This chain uses TRBV7-8 with TRBJ1-2; weak D call: TRBD1 (5 bases). As DNA, the CDR3 is TGTGCCAGCAGCAGCGACAGCTATGGCTACACCTTC. Amino acids: CASSSDSYGYTF.